Sequencing of this TCR beta chain was carried out in a study of CD8+ T cells in alopecia areata. Treatment given: oral pan-JAK inhibitor, 5-10 mg twice daily. cDNA serving as the sequencing template came from extracted, reverse transcribed RNA. The protocol was immunoSEQ multiplex PCR, while the TCRdb copy is restricted to in-frame clones and leaves out a portion. The sample has under 150,000 clones, about half seen once. There are 14 residues in the CDR3. Germline CDR1 and CDR2: MNHNY and SVGAGI (reference sequence). Trimming took 6 bases from V and 0 from J, leaving 9 bases between them. Sequencing was performed on CD4+ T cells sorted from blood, taken at week 4, from a patient treated with tofacitinib. The receptor was derived from a human donor with alopecia areata. The chain has TRBV6-6 and TRBJ1-3; D not resolved. The CDR3 protein is CASRSENSGNTIYF. The CDR3, as DNA: TGTGCCAGCAGGTCCGAGAACTCTGGAAACACCATATATTTT.